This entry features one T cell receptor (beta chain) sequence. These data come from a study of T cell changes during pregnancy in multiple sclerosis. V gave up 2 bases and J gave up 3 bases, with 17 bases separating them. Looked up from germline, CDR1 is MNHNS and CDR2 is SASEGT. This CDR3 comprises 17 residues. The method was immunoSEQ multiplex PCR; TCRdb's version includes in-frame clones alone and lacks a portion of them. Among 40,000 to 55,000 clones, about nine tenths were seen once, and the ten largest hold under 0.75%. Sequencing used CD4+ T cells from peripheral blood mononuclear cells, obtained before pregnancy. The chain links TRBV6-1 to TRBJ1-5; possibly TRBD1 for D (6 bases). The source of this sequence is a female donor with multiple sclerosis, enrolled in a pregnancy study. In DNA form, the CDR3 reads TGTGCCAGCAGTGAATGGGTCGGGCAGGGGCCCAATCAGCCCCAGCATTTT. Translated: CASSEWVGQGPNQPQHF.